This paragraph covers one T cell receptor beta chain sequence. A junction end diverges from the germline sequence, so it may reflect a read error. This CDR3 is also generated by other DNA sequences in the sample. The data are from a study of tumor T cells in aggressive B-cell lymphoma. The repertoire was sequenced with immunoSEQ multiplex PCR; TCRdb's copy has only in-frame clones and lacks some. The repertoire includes 1,000 to 1,300 clones, 97% of them detected once, and roughly 4% sits in the top ten. The CDR3 runs to 14 residues. Germline CDR1 is SGHKS and CDR2 is YYEKEE (reference sequence). The chain employs TRBV5-5 and TRBJ1-4; a weak D match, TRBD1 (6 bases). The receptor was isolated from an adult with diffuse large B cell lymphoma. Specimen: tumor tissue. CDR3 region: CASSFGTFREKLFF. CDR3 nucleotides: TGTGCCAGTAGCTTTGGGACATTTCGTGAAAAACTGTTTTTT.